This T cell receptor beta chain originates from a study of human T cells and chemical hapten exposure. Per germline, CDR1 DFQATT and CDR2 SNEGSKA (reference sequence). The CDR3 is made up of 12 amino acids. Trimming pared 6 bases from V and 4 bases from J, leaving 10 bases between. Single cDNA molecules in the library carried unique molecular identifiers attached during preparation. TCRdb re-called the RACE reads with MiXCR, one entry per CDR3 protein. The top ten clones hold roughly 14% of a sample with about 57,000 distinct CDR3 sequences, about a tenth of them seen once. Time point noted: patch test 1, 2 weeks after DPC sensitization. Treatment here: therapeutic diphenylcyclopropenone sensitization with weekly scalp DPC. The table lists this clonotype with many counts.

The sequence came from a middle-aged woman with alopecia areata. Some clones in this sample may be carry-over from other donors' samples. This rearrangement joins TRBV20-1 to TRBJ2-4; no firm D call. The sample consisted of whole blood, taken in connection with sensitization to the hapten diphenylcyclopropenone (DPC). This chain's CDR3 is CSAPFGKNIQYF. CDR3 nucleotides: TGCAGTGCCCCCTTCGGGAAAAACATTCAGTACTTC.